A single sample is the source of the 28 T cell receptor beta chains below, sequenced in a study of OX40 agonist ivuxolimab in advanced cancers. Some clones are missing from TCRdb's copy, which holds only in-frame ones; the method was immunoSEQ multiplex PCR. The profile covers more than 55,000 clones, with 81% appearing a single time and 5% taken by the ten largest. The sequences come from CD4+ or CD8+ T cells sorted from blood, collected in a trial of the OX40 agonist ivuxolimab. The receptors shown here come from an adult with an advanced solid tumor such as melanoma, head and neck, liver or kidney cancer.

This clone has just one count. The chain links TRBV10-3 to TRBJ2-3, with D possibly matching TRBD2 (6 bases). The V and J ends lost 2 bases and 3 bases respectively, with 12 bases between them. The CDR3 has 15 residues. Looked up from germline, CDR1 is ENHRY and CDR2 is SYGVKD. The CDR3 region has the DNA TGTGCCATCAGTGAGACTAGCTATGATACAGATACGCAGTATTTT. Translation gives CAISETSYDTDTQYF.

The J gene is TRBJ2-3, the V gene TRBV5-1, with 7 bases fitting TRBD2. The CDR3 runs 16 residues. Trimming cost V 2 bases and J 4 bases; bases outside gene matches: 10. The germline V gene encodes CDR1 SGHRS and CDR2 YFSETQ. In DNA, the CDR3 is TGCGCCAGCAGCTTAAGTCTCGCGGGAGAAGCAGATACGCAGTATTTT. Its protein product is CASSLSLAGEADTQYF.

J is TRBJ1-2 and V is TRBV7-2; D might be TRBD1 (5 bases). Germline assignment: CDR1 SGHTA and CDR2 FQGNSA. This CDR3 contains 13 residues. The V end was cut by 4 bases, the J end by 12 bases, with 18 bases between. The CDR3 DNA reads TGTGCCAGCAGCTCCCGGGACCTCCAAGGCCACACCTTC. Its protein product is CASSSRDLQGHTF.

The V call is TRBV7-9, the J call TRBJ2-7, with 7 bases aligning to TRBD1. J was trimmed by 1 base and V by 5 bases; bases with no gene match: 14. The CDR3 extends over 17 amino acids. Germline CDR1 is SEHNR and CDR2 is FQNEAQ (reference sequence). CDR3 DNA: TGTGCCAGCAGCCAAATCCCACCGACAGGGAAGTCCTACGAGCAGTACTTC. The encoded protein is CASSQIPPTGKSYEQYF.

The rearrangement uses TRBV7-2 and TRBJ1-1; D not resolved. Trimming took 1 base from V and 5 from J, leaving 14 bases between them. Germline V gene data show CDR1 as SGHTA and CDR2 as FQGNSA. This CDR3 has 15 amino acids. The CDR3 DNA is TGTGCCAGCAGCTTAGAGGCCTCCGTAAGGACTGAAGCTTTCTTT. Amino acid sequence: CASSLEASVRTEAFF.

J is TRBJ2-2 and V is TRBV27; TRBD2 aligns across 12 bases. Losses at the gene ends were 3 bases for V and 5 bases for J; bases not matched to a gene: 4. The CDR3 runs 16 residues. Germline lookup yields CDR1 MNHEY and CDR2 SMNVEV (reference sequence). CDR3 nucleotide sequence: TGTGCCAGCAGTTTTGGGCTAGCGGGAGGGACCGGGGAGCTGTTTTTT. Translated, it gives CASSFGLAGGTGELFF.

Only one count was recorded for this clone. The chain uses TRBV19 and TRBJ2-1, with TRBD2 identical over 10 bases. The CDR3 extends over 15 amino acids. V lost 7 bases, J lost 7 bases, and 10 bases stayed unmatched. Germline CDR1 and CDR2: LNHDA and SQIVND (reference sequence). CDR3 protein: CASNYLAGDSNEQFF. The DNA for the CDR3 is TGTGCCAGTAATTATCTAGCGGGAGATAGTAATGAGCAGTTCTTC. Full variable domain (outside the CDR3, taken from reference TRBV19 and TRBJ2-1): DGGITQSPKYLFRKEGQNVTLSCEQNLNHDAMYWYRQDPGQGLRLIYYSQIVNDFQKGDIAEGYSVSREKKESFPLTVTSAQKNPTAFYLCASNYLAGDSNEQFFGPGTRLTVL.

V and J are TRBV20-1 and TRBJ1-4, with a possible D match to TRBD1 (6 bases). Germline V gene lookup returns CDR1 DFQATT and CDR2 SNEGSKA (reference sequence). The CDR3 is made up of 11 amino acids. The CDR3 loop is CGQGSREKLFF. CDR3 nucleotide sequence: TGCGGCCAGGGGAGCCGAGAAAAACTGTTTTTT.

V is TRBV7-2 and J is TRBJ2-4; tentatively, D is TRBD2 (6 bases). V gave up 5 bases and J gave up 9 bases, with 20 bases separating them. Looked up from germline, CDR1 is SGHTA and CDR2 is FQGNSA. CDR3 length: 15 amino acids. The CDR3 nucleotides read TGTGCCAGCAGCGGAGGCGGGACTGAGAGGTTCATTCAGTACTTC. Translation gives CASSGGGTERFIQYF.

The chain employs TRBV4-3 and TRBJ2-2, with D hard to call. Per germline, CDR1 LGHNA and CDR2 YSLEER. V lost 0 bases and J 3 bases, leaving 8 bases between the germline ends. This CDR3 has 15 amino acids. The CDR3 here is CASSQDFRDTGELFF. CDR3 coding DNA: TGCGCCAGCAGCCAAGATTTCCGGGACACCGGGGAGCTGTTTTTT.

The CDR3 DNA reads TGTGCCAGCAGCTTAACCGCCGCCGCCTCTGGAAACACCATATATTTT. Protein product: CASSLTAAASGNTIYF. The chain uses TRBV7-2 and TRBJ1-3; D gene unclear. This CDR3 comprises 16 residues. CDR1 and CDR2 (germline): SGHTA, FQGNSA. Trimming took 2 bases from V and 0 from J, leaving 11 bases between them.

The gene calls are TRBV6-6 and TRBJ1-1; 8 positions match TRBD1. Trimming cost V 5 bases and J 3 bases; bases outside gene matches: 5. Germline V gene lookup returns CDR1 MNHNY and CDR2 SVGAGI (reference sequence). The CDR3 length is 14 residues. The CDR3 loop is CASSDQGAYTEAFF. The CDR3 region has the DNA TGTGCCAGCAGTGATCAGGGGGCGTACACTGAAGCTTTCTTT.

The V call is TRBV7-2, the J call TRBJ2-1, with D perhaps matching TRBD1 (6 bases). The CDR3 extends over 14 amino acids. CDR1 and CDR2 (germline): SGHTA, FQGNSA. Trimming took off 1 base at V and 6 bases at J, with 10 bases between the two ends. CDR3 nucleotide sequence: TGTGCCAGCAGCTTAGTAGGGGGTGGCAATGAGCAGTTCTTC. Translation: CASSLVGGGNEQFF.

This chain uses TRBV20-1 with TRBJ2-7; D is undetermined. This CDR3 spans 10 amino acids. Germline V gene lookup returns CDR1 DFQATT and CDR2 SNEGSKA (reference sequence). The germline V and J ends were trimmed by 3 bases and 6 bases, with 6 bases remaining between them. The CDR3 is CSASLAEQYF. CDR3 DNA: TGCAGTGCTAGTTTAGCCGAGCAGTACTTC.

The genes are TRBV10-3 and TRBJ1-5; no firm D call. Germline lookup yields CDR1 ENHRY and CDR2 SYGVKD. Trimming pared 5 bases from V and 5 bases from J, leaving 10 bases between. The CDR3 runs to 13 residues. CDR3 sequence reads: CAISPNEYQPQHF. The CDR3 region has the DNA TGTGCCATCAGTCCGAATGAGTATCAGCCCCAGCATTTT.

The J gene is TRBJ1-1, the V gene TRBV19; 7 nucleotides align to TRBD1. Germline CDR1 LNHDA, CDR2 SQIVND (reference sequence). This CDR3 has 15 amino acids. V dropped 5 bases and J dropped 5; count of bases not matched to a gene: 11. CDR3 nucleotides: TGTGCCAGTAGTTCCTGGACAGGATCGGGAACTGAAGCTTTCTTT. This sequence encodes CASSSWTGSGTEAFF.

V usage is TRBV5-1 and J usage is TRBJ2-7; D is uncertain. This CDR3 is built from 17 residues. The germline V gene encodes CDR1 SGHRS and CDR2 YFSETQ. Trimming pared 1 base from V and 0 bases from J, leaving 17 bases between. CDR3 DNA: TGCGCCAGCAGCTTGTGGCTAAGGGTGGATCACTCCTACGAGCAGTACTTC. Encoded protein: CASSLWLRVDHSYEQYF.

The gene calls are TRBV6-1 and TRBJ1-1; a possible D gene is TRBD1 (6 bases). CDR3 length: 14 residues. Germline loops: CDR1 MNHNS, CDR2 SASEGT. The V and J ends lost 4 bases and 7 bases respectively, with 16 bases between them. CDR3 residues: CASSVQGRFGEAFF. The DNA of the CDR3 is TGTGCCAGCAGTGTACAGGGTAGGTTTGGTGAAGCTTTCTTT.

The V call is TRBV7-9, the J call TRBJ1-2, with D perhaps TRBD1 (5 bases). The V end lost 6 bases, the J end lost 8 bases, and 16 bases lay between the germline ends. The CDR3 covers 13 residues. Germline CDR1 reads SEHNR; CDR2 reads FQNEAQ (reference sequence). The CDR3 loop is CASRPGTLEGYTF. The CDR3 coding sequence is TGTGCCAGCAGACCCGGGACTCTAGAGGGCTACACCTTC.

The V call is TRBV19, the J call TRBJ2-5; D is perhaps TRBD1 or TRBD2 (5 bases each). CDR3 length: 13 amino acids. CDR1 is LNHDA, CDR2 SQIVND, per germline (reference sequence). The V gene lost 4 bases and the J gene lost 4 bases, with 10 bases spanning the gap. Here the CDR3 reads CASSTGPTETQYF. Written as DNA, the CDR3 is TGTGCCAGTAGTACGGGACCCACAGAGACCCAGTACTTC.

V and J are TRBV7-3 and TRBJ1-2; TRBD1 agrees at 10 bases. The CDR3 consists of 13 residues. The J segment lost 7 bases and the V segment lost 4 bases, leaving 3 bases of the junction unmatched. Germline V lookup: CDR1 SGHTA, CDR2 FQGTGA. CDR3 protein: CASSSGTGAGYTF. Written as DNA, the CDR3 is TGTGCCAGCAGCTCCGGGACAGGGGCTGGCTACACCTTC.

This CDR3 reads CASSLARNSPLHF. CDR3 DNA: TGTGCCAGCAGCTTGGCACGGAATTCACCCCTCCACTTT. The rearrangement joins TRBV5-6 to TRBJ1-6, with D unclear. Per the germline V gene, CDR1 is SGHDT and CDR2 is YYEEEE. The CDR3 loop spans 13 amino acids. V lost 0 bases to trimming and J lost 7 bases, with 5 bases between them.

The genes are TRBV7-2 and TRBJ2-1; tentative D call: TRBD1 (6 bases). The CDR3 spans 15 residues. Germline CDR1 and CDR2: SGHTA and FQGNSA. Trimming cost V 5 bases and J 4 bases, with 15 bases left between them. The CDR3 DNA reads TGTGCCAGCAGCCCCCCGGGACACTTATACAATGAGCAGTTCTTC. It translates to CASSPPGHLYNEQFF.

The J gene is TRBJ2-7, the V gene TRBV29-1; D is uncertain. Germline-derived CDR1 and CDR2 are SQVTM and ANQGSEA. V lost 5 bases and J 4 bases, leaving 9 bases between the germline ends. This CDR3 has 11 residues. CDR3 nucleotide sequence: TGCAGCGTTTCCGAGTTATACGAGCAGTACTTC. It specifies CSVSELYEQYF.

V is TRBV11-3 and J is TRBJ1-6; D is uncertain. CDR1 SGHNT and CDR2 YENEEA come from the germline V gene. This CDR3 is 15 amino acids long. Trimming left V 4 bases short and J 10 bases short, with 17 bases between. The DNA for the CDR3 is TGTGCCAGCAGCTCCTCGACGTTGGGTGGCTCACCCCTCCACTTT. It translates to CASSSSTLGGSPLHF.

The chain joins TRBV25-1 to TRBJ2-1, with a possible D match to TRBD1 (6 bases). V lost 8 bases, J lost 4 bases, and 9 bases lay in between. There are 12 residues in the CDR3. Germline CDR1 and CDR2: MGHDK and SYGVNS. For the CDR3, the DNA is TGTGCCAGCGGGGACAATTACAATGAGCAGTTCTTC. Translating gives CASGDNYNEQFF.

Only a few counts were recorded for this clone. The rearrangement uses TRBV11-2 and TRBJ2-5; D may correspond to TRBD1 or TRBD2 (5 bases each). The CDR3 length is 16 residues. Germline V gene sequence: CDR1 SGHAT, CDR2 FQNNGV. V lost 2 bases and J lost 2, with 15 bases in between. CDR3 sequence (DNA): TGTGCCAGCAGCTTATACGGGACCACCGGGCAAGAGACCCAGTACTTC. It translates to CASSLYGTTGQETQYF. Drawing the rest from reference TRBV11-2 and TRBJ2-5, the complete variable domain is EAGVAQSPRYKIIEKRQSVAFWCNPISGHATLYWYQQILGQGPKLLIQFQNNGVVDDSQLPKDRFSAERLKGVDSTLKIQPAKLEDSAVYLCASSLYGTTGQETQYFGPGTRLLVL.

The chain employs TRBV4-2 and TRBJ2-3; 7 positions match TRBD2. The V gene end was trimmed by 4 bases and the J gene end by 5 bases; junction bases not matched to a gene: 9. The CDR3 loop spans 15 amino acids. Germline loops: CDR1 LGHNA, CDR2 YNFKEQ. This chain's CDR3 is CASSPRVGGEDTQYF. CDR3 nucleotides: TGTGCCAGCAGCCCCAGAGTGGGGGGGGAAGATACGCAGTATTTT.